This is a list of T cell receptor beta chains from one sample in a study of T cell responses to AZD1222 COVID-19 vaccine. Sequencing used immunoSEQ multiplex PCR; TCRdb keeps in-frame clones, though not all of them. The sample holds over 85,000 clones, around 92% seen once. Source: peripheral blood, taken on day 0 of AZD1222 vaccination. The source of these receptors is an adult in good health. The CDR3 runs from the conserved cysteine through the conserved F or W. The D gene is left open where the match is weak. Where a row states a size, it is once, few, many or the class of an expanded clone; other rows omit it.

TRBJ2-1 | - | TRBV7-9 | TRBD2 | CASSFPRTSGGSYNEQFF | TGTGCCAGCAGCTTCCCTCGGACTAGCGGGGGATCCTACAATGAGCAGTTCTTC
TRBJ1-6 | - | TRBV6-5 | - | CASSYGWSSYNSPLHF | TGTGCCAGCAGTTACGGGTGGAGCTCCTATAATTCACCCCTCCACTTT
TRBJ2-7 | - | TRBV6-5 | TRBD2 | CASTSGGPGEQYF | TGTGCCAGCACTAGCGGGGGGCCGGGCGAGCAGTACTTC
TRBJ2-5 | - | TRBV7-2 | - | CASSPGNRETQYF | TGTGCCAGCAGCCCAGGGAATCGAGAGACCCAGTACTTC
TRBJ2-7 | - | TRBV28 | - | CASSLGEYEQYF | TGTGCCAGCAGTTTAGGGGAATACGAGCAGTACTTC
TRBJ2-6 | - | TRBV11-2 | - | CASSSYSGANVLTF | TGTGCCAGCAGCTCTTACTCTGGGGCCAACGTCCTGACTTTC
TRBJ2-1 | - | TRBV9 | TRBD2 | CASSVSGGLNEQFF | TGTGCCAGCAGCGTAAGCGGGGGGCTCAATGAGCAGTTCTTC
TRBJ2-1 | - | TRBV5-4 | - | CASSFWDEQFF | TGTGCCAGCAGCTTCTGGGATGAGCAGTTCTTC
TRBJ2-7 | - | TRBV11-2 | - | CASSPPRGALYEQYF | TGTGCCAGCAGCCCCCCCCGCGGGGCTTTGTACGAGCAGTACTTC
TRBJ1-2 | - | TRBV7-9 | - | CASSLVVDNYGYTF | TGTGCCAGCAGCTTAGTAGTAGACAACTATGGCTACACCTTC
TRBJ1-5 | few | TRBV18 | TRBD1 | CASSPPGTGNQPQHF | TGTGCCAGCTCACCACCGGGGACAGGGAATCAGCCCCAGCATTTT
TRBJ1-1 | - | TRBV5-1 | - | CASSLRGAEAFF | TGCGCCAGCAGCTTGCGGGGGGCTGAAGCTTTCTTT
TRBJ2-7 | - | TRBV5-6 | TRBD2 | CASSLGTRTYEQYF | TGTGCCAGCAGCTTGGGGACTAGAACCTACGAGCAGTACTTC
TRBJ1-2 | - | TRBV27 | TRBD1 | CASSSTGDGYTF | TGTGCCAGCAGCAGCACAGGGGACGGCTACACCTTC
TRBJ1-2 | - | TRBV11-3 | - | CASSLSGGSYGYTF | TGTGCCAGCAGCTTATCGGGGGGTAGCTATGGCTACACCTTC
TRBJ2-7 | - | TRBV11-2 | - | CASSLPGYDSYEQYF | TGTGCCAGCAGCTTACCGGGTTATGACTCCTACGAGCAGTACTTC
TRBJ2-2 | few | TRBV19 | TRBD2 | CASGGANTGELFF | TGTGCCAGCGGGGGGGCGAACACCGGGGAGCTGTTTTTT